These 2 T cell receptor beta chains share one sample of origin, sequenced in a study of T-cell memory formation after mild COVID-19. TCRdb itself ran the 5' RACE reads through MiXCR, one entry per CDR3 protein. In the table there are under 250,000 distinct CDR3 sequences, over 9.5% of which are singletons. Sample: PBMCs or a T cell subset sorted from them (not recorded which). The receptors were sampled from a man aged 18 to 35 who had mild COVID-19 (a few samples of this study predate the infection). Cell type and time point are not known.

The chain is built from TRBV2 and TRBJ2-5; TRBD1 matches 8 bases. The V segment lost 6 bases and the J segment 4 bases; nucleotides outside the gene matches: 10. Germline assignment: CDR1 SNHLY and CDR2 FYNNEI. The CDR3 covers 15 residues. CDR3 amino acids: CASSENSGGLETQYF. CDR3 coding DNA: TGTGCCAGCAGCGAAAATTCAGGGGGCTTAGAGACCCAGTACTTC.

The rearrangement joins TRBV20-1 to TRBJ2-3; the match to TRBD2 covers 14 bases. V was pared by 1 base and J by 1 base, with 4 bases of the junction left unmatched. Germline V gene sequence: CDR1 DFQATT, CDR2 SNEGSKA (reference sequence). The CDR3 runs to 17 residues. This CDR3 is CSARAGGLAGGTDTQYF. DNA for the CDR3: TGCAGTGCTAGAGCCGGGGGACTAGCGGGGGGCACAGATACGCAGTATTTT.